Below are 5 T cell receptor beta chains sequenced from a single sample in a study of glioma-infiltrating T cells after dendritic cell vaccination. TCRdb's copy holds only in-frame clones and misses some; the assay was immunoSEQ multiplex PCR. The sample yields about 38,000 clones, just under 85% seen once. The sample consisted of blood, taken before dendritic cell vaccination. The receptors shown here come from a human donor with glioblastoma.

This clone was seen just once. V usage is TRBV2 and J usage is TRBJ2-2; 7 bases line up with TRBD1. The V gene's germline CDR1 is SNHLY and CDR2 FYNNEI. The CDR3 extends over 14 amino acids. After removal of 9 bases from V and 0 bases from J, the junction contained 4 bases not matched to a gene. This CDR3 reads CARSGQPNTGELFF. As DNA, the CDR3 is TGTGCCAGATCGGGACAGCCGAACACCGGGGAGCTGTTTTTT.

The V call is TRBV6-1, the J call TRBJ2-7; D is undetermined. The CDR3 totals 13 residues. The ends were cut back, 0 bases at V and 2 bases at J, with 5 bases in the middle. From germline, CDR1 is MNHNS and CDR2 SASEGT. CDR3 protein: CASSEAFTYEQYF. CDR3 bases: TGTGCCAGCAGTGAAGCGTTCACCTACGAGCAGTACTTC.

The rearrangement uses TRBV10-3 and TRBJ2-5; tentative D call: TRBD1 (6 bases). There are 12 residues in the CDR3. Per the germline V gene, CDR1 is ENHRY and CDR2 is SYGVKD. The V end lost 6 bases, the J end lost 9 bases, and 14 bases lay between the germline ends. The CDR3 region is CAISDGGGSQYF. CDR3 bases: TGTGCCATCAGCGATGGGGGCGGGTCCCAGTACTTC.

The chain combines TRBV30 with TRBJ1-2; a weak D match, TRBD1 (6 bases). Germline V gives CDR1 GTSNPN, CDR2 SVGIG (reference sequence). V was clipped by 1 base and J by 7 bases, with 16 bases between them. The CDR3 spans 14 residues. The CDR3 coding sequence is TGTGCCTGGAGTGAAATGTCAGGGGTTGGTGGCTACACCTTC. Its translation is CAWSEMSGVGGYTF.

This clone was counted a few times. This chain links TRBV4-2 with TRBJ2-1, with D possibly being TRBD2 (7 bases). Trimming pared 0 bases from V and 13 bases from J, leaving 13 bases between. CDR1 and CDR2 from the germline V gene are LGHNA and YNFKEQ. This CDR3 comprises 13 residues. CDR3: CASSQDRRGRQFF. The CDR3 DNA sequence: TGTGCCAGCAGCCAAGACAGGCGGGGGCGACAGTTCTTC.